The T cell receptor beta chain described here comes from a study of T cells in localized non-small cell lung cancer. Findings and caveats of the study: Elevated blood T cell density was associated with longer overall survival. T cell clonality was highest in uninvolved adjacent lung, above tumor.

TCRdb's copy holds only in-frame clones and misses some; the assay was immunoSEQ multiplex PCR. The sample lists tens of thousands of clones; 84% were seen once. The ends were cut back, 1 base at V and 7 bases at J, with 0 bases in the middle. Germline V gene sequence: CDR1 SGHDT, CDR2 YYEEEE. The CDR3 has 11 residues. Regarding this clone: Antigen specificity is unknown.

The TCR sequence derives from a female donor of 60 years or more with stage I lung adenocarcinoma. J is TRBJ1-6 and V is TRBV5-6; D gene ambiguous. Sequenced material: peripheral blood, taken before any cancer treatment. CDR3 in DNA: TGTGCCAGCAGCTTGAATTCACCCCTCCACTTT. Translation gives CASSLNSPLHF.